Listed below are T cell receptor beta chains from one sample, sequenced in a study of memory CD4+ T cells and cytomegalovirus serostatus. Clones were sequenced by immunoSEQ multiplex PCR, and TCRdb holds only the in-frame ones, with some missing. The sample shows about 41,000 clones, about 79% of them seen only once. The sample was memory CD4+ T cells from blood. The source is an adult in good health and CMV-seronegative. CDR3s include the opening cysteine and the closing phenylalanine or tryptophan. The D gene is left open where the match is weak. Clone size is not always given. Where it is, it says once, few, many or a class for expanded clones.

j_gene,d_gene,v_gene,abundance,CDR3nt,CDR3aa
TRBJ1-3,-,TRBV5-1,-,TGCGCCAGCAGCAATTCCGGACAGCAGGGAAACACCATATATTTT,CASSNSGQQGNTIYF
TRBJ2-7,TRBD2,TRBV7-9,-,TGTGCCAGCAGCTCCAGACTAGCAGCCGAGCAGTACTTC,CASSSRLAAEQYF
TRBJ2-7,TRBD2,TRBV6-1,-,TGTGCCAGCAGGGGGACTAGCGGGGCTACCTACGAGCAGTACTTC,CASRGTSGATYEQYF
TRBJ2-3,-,TRBV7-2,-,TGTGCCAGCAGCTTAACCGGTGTAGATACGCAGTATTTT,CASSLTGVDTQYF
TRBJ2-3,TRBD2,TRBV9,-,TGTGCCAGCAGCGTACTTGAGACTAGCGGGAGAGAAGGGGATACGCAGTATTTT,CASSVLETSGREGDTQYF
TRBJ2-7,TRBD1,TRBV5-1,-,TGCGCCAGCAGCTTGGCGGTTTTGGACAGGGGAGTGGGGGAGCAGTACTTC,CASSLAVLDRGVGEQYF
TRBJ1-1,TRBD1,TRBV7-3,-,TGTGCCAGCAGCCAGGGACAGGGCATGAACACTGAAGCTTTCTTT,CASSQGQGMNTEAFF
TRBJ2-7,-,TRBV29-1,-,TGCAGCGGCGGACCTTCCTCCTACGAGCAGTACTTC,CSGGPSSYEQYF
TRBJ2-7,-,TRBV5-5,once,TGTGCCAGCAGCTTGGAAGGGAAATCCTACGAGCAGTACTTC,CASSLEGKSYEQYF
TRBJ1-1,-,TRBV4-2,-,TGTGCCAGCAGCCAAGAGTTCAGATTAAACACTGAAGCTTTCTTT,CASSQEFRLNTEAFF
TRBJ1-2,-,TRBV27,-,TGTGCCAGCAGTTTAGGGGTTCCGGGACTCCGGGGGGGCTACACCTTC,CASSLGVPGLRGGYTF
TRBJ2-7,-,TRBV6-5,few,TGTGCCAGCAGTTTCCGGGACCGCCCTTACGAGCAGTACTTC,CASSFRDRPYEQYF
TRBJ2-7,-,TRBV14,-,TGTGCCAGCAGCCTCGGCCAGCCCTCCTACGAGCAGTACTTC,CASSLGQPSYEQYF
TRBJ2-7,TRBD1,TRBV29-1,-,TGCAGCGCCGAGGGGGGACAGGGGGAATACGAGCAGTACTTC,CSAEGGQGEYEQYF
TRBJ2-3,-,TRBV29-1,once,TGCAGCGTTGTTCAGGTGGGAGGAGGTACAGATACGCAGTATTTT,CSVVQVGGGTDTQYF
TRBJ1-1,-,TRBV5-6,-,TGTGCCAGCAGCTTGGATACGGGGCGCGCTGAAGCTTTCTTT,CASSLDTGRAEAFF
TRBJ2-7,TRBD1,TRBV18,-,TGTGCCAGCTCCCTCGGACAGGGGTCCTCCTACGAGCAGTACTTC,CASSLGQGSSYEQYF
TRBJ2-1,TRBD2,TRBV7-3,once,TGTGCCAGCAGCCTCAGCGGGAGGGCCGAAAATGAGCAGTTCTTC,CASSLSGRAENEQFF
TRBJ2-4,TRBD2,TRBV2,once,TGTGCCAGCAGCACCGGGGGGGCGACCAAAAACATTCAGTACTTC,CASSTGGATKNIQYF
TRBJ2-7,TRBD1,TRBV28,-,TGTGCCAGCAGTTCCGGACAGGACTACGAGCAGTACTTC,CASSSGQDYEQYF
TRBJ1-4,-,TRBV23-1,few,TGCGCCAGCGACGGAGGGGCTAGGCGAAAAACTGTTTTT,CASDGGARRKTVF
TRBJ2-2,-,TRBV2,-,TGTGCCAGCGTGAAGGCTAGGGGCACCGGGGAGCTGTTTTTT,CASVKARGTGELFF
TRBJ2-1,-,TRBV19,few,TGTGCCAGTAGTATTAGTTTTATGGCGGGATACTCCTACAATGAGCAGTTCTTC,CASSISFMAGYSYNEQFF
TRBJ1-1,TRBD1,TRBV11-2,medium-sized,TGTGCCAGCAGCTTGAGGCCGGGACAGCCGAACACTGAAGCTTTCTTT,CASSLRPGQPNTEAFF
TRBJ2-2,TRBD2,TRBV18,-,TGTGCCAGCTCACCCCAAGCGGGATTGGACACCGGGGAGCTGTTTTTT,CASSPQAGLDTGELFF
TRBJ1-2,TRBD1,TRBV10-3,-,TGTGCCACCTGGACAGGGGAAAATGATGGCTACACCTTC,CATWTGENDGYTF
TRBJ2-1,-,TRBV19,-,TGTGCCAGTAGTAGAAGCCCGAAAGTCAATGAGCAGTTCTTC,CASSRSPKVNEQFF
TRBJ2-2,TRBD2,TRBV6-6,-,TGTGCCAGCAGCCGGACTAGCGGGAACACCGGGGAGCTGTTTTTT,CASSRTSGNTGELFF
TRBJ1-2,TRBD1,TRBV28,-,TGTGCCAGCAGCCTTCAAGGGGGGACAGGTAGTCCCTATGGCTACACCTTC,CASSLQGGTGSPYGYTF
TRBJ2-2,-,TRBV27,-,TGTGCCAGCAGTTTATCGTGGGGGCACGCCGGGGAGCTGTTTTTT,CASSLSWGHAGELFF
TRBJ2-3,-,TRBV27,-,TGTGCCAGCAGCGACTCAGATACGCAGTATTTT,CASSDSDTQYF
TRBJ2-2,TRBD1,TRBV27,-,TGTGCCAGCAGACAGGACAGGGCCCCCGGGGAGCTGTTTTTT,CASRQDRAPGELFF
TRBJ2-7,-,TRBV5-6,few,TGTGCCAGCAGCTTCCAGGGAAGAGTCTACGAGCAGTACTTC,CASSFQGRVYEQYF
TRBJ2-5,-,TRBV4-3,-,TGCGCCAGCAGCCAAGAGCGAGCGCAAGAGACCCAGTACTTC,CASSQERAQETQYF
TRBJ1-5,-,TRBV2,medium-sized,TGTGCCAGCGGTGGAGAGCCCCAGCATTTT,CASGGEPQHF
TRBJ2-3,TRBD1,TRBV4-1,-,TGCGCCAGCAGCCAAGGAAGACAGGGGGCTGGAGATACGCAGTATTTT,CASSQGRQGAGDTQYF
TRBJ2-5,TRBD1,TRBV19,-,TGTGCCAGTAGCCCGCCGGGACAGGAGACCCAGTACTTC,CASSPPGQETQYF
TRBJ2-7,-,TRBV5-4,-,TGTGCCAGCACCTCGGGGCCTGCTTCCTACGAGCAGTACTTC,CASTSGPASYEQYF
TRBJ2-6,-,TRBV2,-,TGTGCCAGCACTGAACGGGTTGGGGCCAACGTCCTGACTTTC,CASTERVGANVLTF
TRBJ2-7,TRBD2,TRBV5-6,-,TGTGCCAGCAGCTTAGCGGGAGGACCCTTGGAGCAGTACTTC,CASSLAGGPLEQYF
TRBJ1-1,-,TRBV6-1,once,TGTGCCAGCAGTGAAGTACCAGTTAGGCTCGGGAACACTGAAGCTTTCTTT,CASSEVPVRLGNTEAFF
TRBJ2-3,-,TRBV7-2,-,TGTGCCAGCAGCCGACAGATTACAGATACGCAGTATTTT,CASSRQITDTQYF
TRBJ1-2,-,TRBV10-1,medium-sized,TGCGCCAGCAGGGGGACAAAGGCTAACTATGGCTACACCTTC,CASRGTKANYGYTF
TRBJ2-3,-,TRBV5-1,-,TGCGCCAGCAGCTTACCAGCGGCCGCTACCGCAGATACGCAGTATTTT,CASSLPAAATADTQYF